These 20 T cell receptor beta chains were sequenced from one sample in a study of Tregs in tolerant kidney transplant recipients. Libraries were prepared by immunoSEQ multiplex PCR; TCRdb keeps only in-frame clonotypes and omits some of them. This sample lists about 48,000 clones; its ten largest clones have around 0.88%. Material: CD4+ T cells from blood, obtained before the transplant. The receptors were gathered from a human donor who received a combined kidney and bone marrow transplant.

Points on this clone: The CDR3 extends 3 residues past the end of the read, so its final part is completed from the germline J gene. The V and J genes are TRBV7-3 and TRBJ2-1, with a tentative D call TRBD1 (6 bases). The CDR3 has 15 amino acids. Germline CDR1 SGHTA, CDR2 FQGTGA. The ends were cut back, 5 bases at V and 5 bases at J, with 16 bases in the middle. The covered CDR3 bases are TGTGCCAGCAGCGAAACCCAGGGGACCCACAATGAG. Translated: CASSETQGTHNE. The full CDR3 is CASSETQGTHNEQFF.

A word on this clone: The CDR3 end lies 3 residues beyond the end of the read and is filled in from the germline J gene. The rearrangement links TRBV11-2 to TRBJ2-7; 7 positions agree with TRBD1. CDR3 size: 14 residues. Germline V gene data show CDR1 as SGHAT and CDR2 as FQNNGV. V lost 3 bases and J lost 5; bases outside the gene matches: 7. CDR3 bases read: TGTGCCAGCAGCTTCCACAGACAGGGAAACGAG. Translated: CASSFHRQGNE. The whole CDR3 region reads CASSFHRQGNEQYF.

CDR3 loop: CASSPRGLAGGPETQYF. CDR3 DNA, as far as it was read: TGTGCCAGCTCACCACGGGGACTAGCGGGAGGGCCGGAGACC. The chain joins TRBV18 to TRBJ2-5; 16 positions match TRBD2. The read stops 3 residues short of the end of the CDR3; the missing end is completed from the germline J gene. With V trimmed by 1 base and J by 5 bases, 4 bases remained unmatched. The CDR3 consists of 17 residues. Germline V CDR1 and CDR2: KGHSH, LQKENI.

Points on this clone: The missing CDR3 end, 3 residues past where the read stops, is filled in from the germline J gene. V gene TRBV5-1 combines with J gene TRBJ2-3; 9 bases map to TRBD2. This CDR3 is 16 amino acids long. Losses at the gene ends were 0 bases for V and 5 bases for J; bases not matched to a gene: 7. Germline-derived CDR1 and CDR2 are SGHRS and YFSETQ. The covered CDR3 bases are TGCGCCAGCAGCTTGGGCGGGAGGGCCGGTATAGATACG. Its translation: CASSLGGRAGIDT. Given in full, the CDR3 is CASSLGGRAGIDTQYF.

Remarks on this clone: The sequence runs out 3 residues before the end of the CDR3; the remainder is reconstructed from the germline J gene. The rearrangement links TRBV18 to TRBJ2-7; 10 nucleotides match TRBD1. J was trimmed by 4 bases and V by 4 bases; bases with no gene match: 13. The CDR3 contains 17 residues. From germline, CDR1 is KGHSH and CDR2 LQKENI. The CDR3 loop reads CASSRGQGNSGRYEQYF. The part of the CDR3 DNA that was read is TGTGCCAGCTCACGGGGACAGGGGAATTCGGGGCGGTACGAG.

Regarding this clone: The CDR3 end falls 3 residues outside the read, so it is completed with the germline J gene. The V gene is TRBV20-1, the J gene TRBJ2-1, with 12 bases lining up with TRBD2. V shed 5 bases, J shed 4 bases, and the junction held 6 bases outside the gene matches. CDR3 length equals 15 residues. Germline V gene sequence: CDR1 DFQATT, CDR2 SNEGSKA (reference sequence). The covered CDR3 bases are TGCAGTGCTTTTCTAGCGGGAGGGGGGTACAATGAG. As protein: CSAFLAGGGYNE. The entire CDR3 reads CSAFLAGGGYNEQFF.

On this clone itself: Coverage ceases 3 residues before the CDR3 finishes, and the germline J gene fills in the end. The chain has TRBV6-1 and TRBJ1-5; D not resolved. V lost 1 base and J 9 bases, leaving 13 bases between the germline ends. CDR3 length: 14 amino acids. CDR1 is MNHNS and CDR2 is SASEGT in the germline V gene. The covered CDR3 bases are TGTGCCAGCAGTGAAGGGGCGGGATGGGGGCCC. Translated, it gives CASSEGAGWGP. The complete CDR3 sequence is CASSEGAGWGPQHF.

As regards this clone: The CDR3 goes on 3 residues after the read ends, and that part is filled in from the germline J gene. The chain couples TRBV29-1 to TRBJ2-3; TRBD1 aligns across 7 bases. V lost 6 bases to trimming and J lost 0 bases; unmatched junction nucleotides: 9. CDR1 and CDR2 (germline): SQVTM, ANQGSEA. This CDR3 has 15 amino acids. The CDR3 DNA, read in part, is TGCAGCGTCGGTTTCGGGACAGATAGCACAGATACG. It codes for CSVGFGTDSTDT. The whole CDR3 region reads CSVGFGTDSTDTQYF.

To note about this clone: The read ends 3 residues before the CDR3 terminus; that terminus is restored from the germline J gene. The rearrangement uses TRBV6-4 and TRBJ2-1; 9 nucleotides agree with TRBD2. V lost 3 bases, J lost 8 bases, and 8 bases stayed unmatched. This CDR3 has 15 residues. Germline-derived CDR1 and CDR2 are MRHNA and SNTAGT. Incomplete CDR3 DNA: TGTGCCAGCAGTGATGGGGAGCGGGAGGCTTATGAG. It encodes CASSDGEREAYE. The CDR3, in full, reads CASSDGEREAYEQFF.

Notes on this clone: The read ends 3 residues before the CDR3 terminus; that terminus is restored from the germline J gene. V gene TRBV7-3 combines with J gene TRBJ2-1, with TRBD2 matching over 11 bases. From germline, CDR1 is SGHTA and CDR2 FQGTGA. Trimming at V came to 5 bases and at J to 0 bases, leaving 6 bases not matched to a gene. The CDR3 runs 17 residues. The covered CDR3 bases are TGTGCCAGCAGCCCGGGGACTAGCGGAGCCTCCTACAATGAG. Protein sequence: CASSPGTSGASYNE. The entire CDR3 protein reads CASSPGTSGASYNEQFF.

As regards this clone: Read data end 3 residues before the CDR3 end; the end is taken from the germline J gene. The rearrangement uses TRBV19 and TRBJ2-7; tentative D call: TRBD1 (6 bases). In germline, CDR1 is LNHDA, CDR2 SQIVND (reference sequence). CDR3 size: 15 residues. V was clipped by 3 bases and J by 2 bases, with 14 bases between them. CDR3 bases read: TGTGCCAGTAGTATGTTAGGGGGAAGCACCTACGAG. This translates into CASSMLGGSTYE. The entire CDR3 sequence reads CASSMLGGSTYEQYF.

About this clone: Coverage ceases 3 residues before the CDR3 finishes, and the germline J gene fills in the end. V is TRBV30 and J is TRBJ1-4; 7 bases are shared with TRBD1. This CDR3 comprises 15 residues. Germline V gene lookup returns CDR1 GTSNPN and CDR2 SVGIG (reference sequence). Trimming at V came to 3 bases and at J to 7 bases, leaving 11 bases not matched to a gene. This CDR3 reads CAWRDPQGFGEKLFF. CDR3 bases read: TGTGCCTGGAGGGACCCACAGGGGTTCGGTGAAAAA.

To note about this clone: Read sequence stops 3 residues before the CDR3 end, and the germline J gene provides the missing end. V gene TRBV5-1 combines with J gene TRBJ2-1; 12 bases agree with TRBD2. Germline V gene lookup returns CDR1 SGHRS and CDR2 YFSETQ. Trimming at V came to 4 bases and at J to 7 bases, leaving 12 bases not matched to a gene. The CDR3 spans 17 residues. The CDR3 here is CASSIGDLAGGTNEQFF. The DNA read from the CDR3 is TGCGCCAGCAGCATTGGGGACCTAGCGGGAGGGACTAATGAG.

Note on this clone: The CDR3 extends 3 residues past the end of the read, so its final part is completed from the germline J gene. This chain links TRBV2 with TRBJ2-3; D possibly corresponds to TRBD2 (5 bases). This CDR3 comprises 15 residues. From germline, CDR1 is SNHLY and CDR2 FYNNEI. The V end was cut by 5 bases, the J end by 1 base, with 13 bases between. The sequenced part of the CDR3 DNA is TGTGCCAGCAGTTCGGGGTTTGAGGGCACAGATACG. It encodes CASSSGFEGTDT. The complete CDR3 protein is CASSSGFEGTDTQYF. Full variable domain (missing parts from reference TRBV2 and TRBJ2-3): EPEVTQTPSHQVTQMGQEVILRCVPISNHLYFYWYRQILGQKVEFLVSFYNNEISEKSEIFDDQFSVERPDGSNFTLKIRSTKLEDSAMYFCASSSGFEGTDTQYFGPGTRLTVL.

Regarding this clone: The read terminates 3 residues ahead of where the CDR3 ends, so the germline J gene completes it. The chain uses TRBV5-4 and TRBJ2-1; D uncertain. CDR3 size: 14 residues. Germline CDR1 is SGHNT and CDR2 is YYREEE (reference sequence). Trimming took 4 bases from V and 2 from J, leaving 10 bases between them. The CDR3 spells CASSRPIPYNEQFF. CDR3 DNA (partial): TGTGCCAGCAGCCGCCCTATCCCCTACAATGAG.

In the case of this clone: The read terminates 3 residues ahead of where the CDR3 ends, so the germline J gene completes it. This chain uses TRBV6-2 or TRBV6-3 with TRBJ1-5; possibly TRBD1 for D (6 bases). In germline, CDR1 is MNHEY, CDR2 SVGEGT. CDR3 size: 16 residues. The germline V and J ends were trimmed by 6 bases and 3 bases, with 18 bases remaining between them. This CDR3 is CASRTTQGNPNQPQHF. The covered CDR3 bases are TGTGCCAGCAGGACCACACAGGGTAATCCCAATCAGCCC.

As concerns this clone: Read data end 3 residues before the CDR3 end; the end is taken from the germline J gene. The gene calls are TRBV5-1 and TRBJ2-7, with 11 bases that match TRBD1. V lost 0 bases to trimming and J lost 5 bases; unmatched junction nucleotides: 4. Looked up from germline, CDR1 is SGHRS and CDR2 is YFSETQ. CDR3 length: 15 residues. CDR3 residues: CASSLAGQGAHEQYF. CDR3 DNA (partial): TGCGCCAGCAGCTTGGCCGGACAGGGGGCCCACGAG.

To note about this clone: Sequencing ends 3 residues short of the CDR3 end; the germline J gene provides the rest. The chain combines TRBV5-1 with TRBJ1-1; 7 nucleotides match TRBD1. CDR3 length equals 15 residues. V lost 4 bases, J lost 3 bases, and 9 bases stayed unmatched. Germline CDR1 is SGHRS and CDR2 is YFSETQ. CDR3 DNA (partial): TGCGCCAGCAGCCCAAGGACAGGAGGCGACACTGAA. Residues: CASSPRTGGDTE. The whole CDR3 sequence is CASSPRTGGDTEAFF.

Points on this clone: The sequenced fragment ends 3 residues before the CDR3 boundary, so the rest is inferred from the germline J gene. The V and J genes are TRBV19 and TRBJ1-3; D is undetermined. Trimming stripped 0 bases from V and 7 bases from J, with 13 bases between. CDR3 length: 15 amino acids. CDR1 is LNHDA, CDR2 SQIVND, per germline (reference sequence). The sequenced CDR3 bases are TGTGCCAGTAGTATAGAATGGCCCGCAGTGAACACC. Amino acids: CASSIEWPAVNT. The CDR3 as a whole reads CASSIEWPAVNTIYF.

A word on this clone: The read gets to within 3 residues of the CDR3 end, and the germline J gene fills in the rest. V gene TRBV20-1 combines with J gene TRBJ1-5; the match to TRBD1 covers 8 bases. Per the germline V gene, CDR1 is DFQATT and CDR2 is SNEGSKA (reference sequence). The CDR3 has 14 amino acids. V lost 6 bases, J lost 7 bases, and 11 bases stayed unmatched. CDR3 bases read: TGCAGTGCCCCGACTGGACAGGGCAGACAGCCC. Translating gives CSAPTGQGRQP. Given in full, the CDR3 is CSAPTGQGRQPQHF.